This T cell receptor (beta chain) was sequenced in a study of cytomegalovirus exposure and HLA in healthy donors. Study-level findings and limits: There were 150 to 200 TCR beta chains listed as cytomegalovirus-associated. Productive rates of about 90% or about 30% were seen for most TCR beta V segments in an earlier analysis.

CDR3 length equals 15 residues. Per the germline V gene, CDR1 is MNHEY and CDR2 is SMNVEV (reference sequence). V was shortened by 2 bases and J by 0 bases, with 5 bases between the two germline ends. The PCR was carried out with 60 Vbeta primers and 13 Jbeta primers. Assay: immunoSEQ multiplex PCR; the TCRdb copy retains only in-frame clones and omits some. This table holds about 73,000 clones, about 75% found once. Only one count was recorded for this clone. Antigen unknown. The study sampled nominally healthy donors, though unrecorded immune exposures were likely. The clonotype was recovered from a man between 65 and 79 years old in good health and CMV-seronegative. V is TRBV27 and J is TRBJ2-6; unclear D gene. Sequenced: PBMCs. The CDR3 bases are TGTGCCAGCAGTTTAGACTTCTCTGGGGCCAACGTCCTGACTTTC. Amino acids: CASSLDFSGANVLTF.